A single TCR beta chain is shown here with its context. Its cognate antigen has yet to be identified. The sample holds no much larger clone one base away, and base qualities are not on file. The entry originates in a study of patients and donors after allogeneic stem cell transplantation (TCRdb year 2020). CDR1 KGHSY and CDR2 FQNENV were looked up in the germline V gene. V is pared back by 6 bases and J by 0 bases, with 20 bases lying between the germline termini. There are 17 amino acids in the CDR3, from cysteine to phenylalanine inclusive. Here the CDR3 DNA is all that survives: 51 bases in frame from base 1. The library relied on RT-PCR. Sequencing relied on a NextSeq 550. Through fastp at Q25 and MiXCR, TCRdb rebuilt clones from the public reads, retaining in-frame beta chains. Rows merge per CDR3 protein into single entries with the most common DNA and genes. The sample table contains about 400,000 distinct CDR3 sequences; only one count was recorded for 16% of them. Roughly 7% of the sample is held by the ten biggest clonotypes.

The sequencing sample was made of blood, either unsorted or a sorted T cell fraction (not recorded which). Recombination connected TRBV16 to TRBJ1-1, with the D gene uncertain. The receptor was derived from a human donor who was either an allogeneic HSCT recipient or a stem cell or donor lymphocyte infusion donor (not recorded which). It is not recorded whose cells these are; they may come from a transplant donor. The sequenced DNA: TGTGCCAGCAGTCTATACGTACCCCAGGCCCTGAACACTGAAGCTTTCTTT. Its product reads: CASSLYVPQALNTEAFF. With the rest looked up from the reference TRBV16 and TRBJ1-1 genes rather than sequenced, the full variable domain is GEEVAQTPKHLVRGEGQKAKLYCAPIKGHSYVFWYQQVLKNEFKFLISFQNENVFDETGMPKERFSAKCLPNSPCSLEIQATKLEDSAVYFCASSLYVPQALNTEAFFGQGTRLTVV.